The source of this T cell receptor beta chain is a study of T cell changes during pregnancy in multiple sclerosis. Germline CDR1 SQVTM, CDR2 ANQGSEA. Trimming shortened V by 3 bases and J by 4 bases, and 15 bases separated the two germline ends. This CDR3 contains 15 residues. Libraries were prepared by immunoSEQ multiplex PCR; TCRdb keeps only in-frame clonotypes and omits some of them. Here the sample spans tens of thousands of clones, 85% to 95% being singletons. This clonotype originated in a female donor with multiple sclerosis, enrolled in a pregnancy study. The rearrangement joins TRBV29-1 to TRBJ2-2; D is perhaps TRBD1 (5 bases). Sequencing used CD4+ T cells from peripheral blood mononuclear cells, obtained in the second trimester of pregnancy. CDR3 protein: CSVEDTGTITGELFF. Written as DNA, the CDR3 is TGCAGCGTTGAGGACACAGGCACCATCACCGGGGAGCTGTTTTTT.